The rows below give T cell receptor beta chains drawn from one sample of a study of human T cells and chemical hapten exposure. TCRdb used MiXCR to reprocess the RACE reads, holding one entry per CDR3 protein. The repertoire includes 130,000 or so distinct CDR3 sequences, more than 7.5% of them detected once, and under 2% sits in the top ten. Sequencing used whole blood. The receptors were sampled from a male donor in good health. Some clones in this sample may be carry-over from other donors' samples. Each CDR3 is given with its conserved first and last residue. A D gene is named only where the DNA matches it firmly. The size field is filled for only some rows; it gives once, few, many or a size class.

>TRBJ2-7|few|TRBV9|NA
CASSIDVGAGYEQYF
TGTGCCAGCAGCATCGACGTAGGGGCGGGGTACGAGCAGTACTTC
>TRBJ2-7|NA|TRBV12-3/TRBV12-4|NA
CASSLVDTDSYEQYF
TGTGCCAGCAGTTTAGTGGACACTGATTCCTACGAGCAGTACTTC
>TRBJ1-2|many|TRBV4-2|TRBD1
CASSQGGTGGAGNYGYTF
TGTGCCAGCAGCCAAGGTGGGACAGGGGGCGCCGGGAACTATGGCTACACCTTC
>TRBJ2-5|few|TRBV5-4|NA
CASSLGQYQETQYF
TGTGCCAGCAGCTTGGGGCAGTACCAAGAGACCCAGTACTTC
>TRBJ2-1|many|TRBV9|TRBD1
CASSVGQGVYNEQFF
TGTGCCAGCAGCGTGGGACAGGGAGTTTACAATGAGCAGTTCTTC
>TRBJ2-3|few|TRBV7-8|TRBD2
CASSLGRLAGVADTQYF
TGTGCCAGCAGCTTGGGGAGACTAGCGGGAGTGGCAGATACGCAGTATTTT
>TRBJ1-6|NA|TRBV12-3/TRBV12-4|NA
CASSSTGLGNSPLHF
TGTGCCAGCAGTTCTACAGGGTTGGGTAATTCACCCCTCCACTTT
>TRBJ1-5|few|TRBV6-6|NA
CASRTDRSVNQPQHF
TGTGCCAGCAGAACCGACAGGAGCGTCAATCAGCCCCAGCATTTT
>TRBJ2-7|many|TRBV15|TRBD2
CATSRDTSGSYEQYF
TGTGCCACCAGCAGAGATACTAGCGGCTCCTACGAGCAGTACTTC
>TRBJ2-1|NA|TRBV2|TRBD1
CASSITGGPGDEQFF
TGTGCCAGCAGTATCACAGGGGGCCCTGGGGATGAGCAGTTCTTC
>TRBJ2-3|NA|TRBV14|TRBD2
CASSHHRSSGLSDTQYF
TGTGCCAGCAGCCACCACCGATCTAGCGGGCTTTCAGATACGCAGTATTTT
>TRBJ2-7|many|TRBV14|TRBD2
CASSQGRTSDYEQYF
TGTGCCAGCAGCCAAGGCCGGACTAGCGACTACGAGCAGTACTTC
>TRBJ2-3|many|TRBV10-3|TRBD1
CAIKGAFSTDTQYF
TGTGCCATCAAGGGGGCCTTTAGCACAGATACGCAGTATTTT
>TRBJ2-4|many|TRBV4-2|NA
CASSPMEGGGKAKNIQYF
TGTGCCAGCAGCCCCATGGAAGGGGGAGGAAAGGCCAAAAACATTCAGTACTTC
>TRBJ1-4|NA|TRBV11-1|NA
CASSPRSGRENEKLFF
TGTGCCAGCAGCCCAAGGAGCGGCAGGGAGAATGAAAAACTGTTTTTT
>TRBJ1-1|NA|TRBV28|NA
CASRTYVGANTEAFF
TGTGCCAGCAGGACCTATGTAGGGGCTAACACTGAAGCTTTCTTT
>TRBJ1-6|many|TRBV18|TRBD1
CASSGQNNSPLHF
TGTGCCAGCTCGGGACAGAATAATTCACCCCTCCACTTT
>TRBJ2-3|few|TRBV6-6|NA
CASSLTSGTDTQYF
TGTGCCAGCAGTTTAACTTCCGGCACAGATACGCAGTATTTT
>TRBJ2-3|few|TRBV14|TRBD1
CASSHLVPGQGDTQYF
TGTGCCAGCAGCCACCTCGTCCCGGGACAGGGTGATACGCAGTATTTT
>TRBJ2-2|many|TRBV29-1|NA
CSAVRDTGELFF
TGCAGCGCAGTTAGGGACACCGGGGAGCTGTTTTTT
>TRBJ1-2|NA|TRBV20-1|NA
CSARDPGPGKYGYTF
TGCAGTGCTAGAGATCCGGGCCCTGGGAAGTATGGCTACACCTTC
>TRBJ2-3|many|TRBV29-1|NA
CSVRAVGPADTQYF
TGCAGCGTGCGGGCCGTGGGTCCCGCAGATACGCAGTATTTT
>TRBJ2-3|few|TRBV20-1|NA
CSPRLGTQYF
TGCAGTCCCCGGCTTGGTACGCAGTATTTT
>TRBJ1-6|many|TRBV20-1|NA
CSAQDIQSSYNSPLHF
TGCAGTGCTCAAGACATACAAAGCTCCTATAATTCACCCCTCCACTTT